This T cell receptor beta chain was recorded in a study of blood T cell repertoires in COVID-19. Study overall: From T cells, B-cell-depleted T cells, or PBMCs came the material, which was cDNA or gDNA.

Trimming left V 7 bases short and J 2 bases short, with 19 bases between. The CDR3 is made up of 15 amino acids. CDR1 is SQVTM and CDR2 is ANQGSEA in the germline V gene. Which cohort a participant joined came from the clinical history participants gave. In the authors' methods: Amplified reference gene primers provided the basis for estimating nucleated cell counts. The protocol was immunoSEQ multiplex PCR, while the TCRdb copy is restricted to in-frame clones and leaves out a portion. V and J calls and clone size are copied from that table; D and trimming were computed from the DNA. The sample has hundreds of thousands of clones; around 85% are singletons.

This receptor was identified in a woman in her thirties who had been exposed to COVID-19. V gene TRBV29-1 combines with J gene TRBJ2-3; perhaps TRBD2 as D (7 bases). Input material: PBMCs or T cells enriched from blood (not recorded which). CDR3 DNA: TGCAGCGCGTGCGGGGGTGGGGGCTACACAGATACGCAGTATTTT. Encoded protein: CSACGGGGYTDTQYF.